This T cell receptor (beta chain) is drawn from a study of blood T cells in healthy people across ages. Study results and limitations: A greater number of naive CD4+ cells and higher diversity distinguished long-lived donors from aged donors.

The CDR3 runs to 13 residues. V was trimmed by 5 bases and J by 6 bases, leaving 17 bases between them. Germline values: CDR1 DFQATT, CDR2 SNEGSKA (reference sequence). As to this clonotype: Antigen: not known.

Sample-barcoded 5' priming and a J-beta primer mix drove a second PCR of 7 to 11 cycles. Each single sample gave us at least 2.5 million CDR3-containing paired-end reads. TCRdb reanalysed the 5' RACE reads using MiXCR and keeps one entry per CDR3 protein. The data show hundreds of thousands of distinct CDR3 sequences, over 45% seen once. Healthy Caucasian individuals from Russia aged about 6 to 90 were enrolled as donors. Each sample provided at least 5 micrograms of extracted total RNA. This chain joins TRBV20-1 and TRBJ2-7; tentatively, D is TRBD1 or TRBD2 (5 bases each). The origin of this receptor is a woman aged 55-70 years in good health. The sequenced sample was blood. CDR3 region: CSASLGPSREQYF. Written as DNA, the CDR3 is TGCAGTGCTTCTTTGGGACCGTCGCGCGAGCAGTACTTC.